These 18 T cell receptor beta chains came from one sample sequenced in a study of beta chain features in type 1 diabetes. Findings and caveats of the study: Across all four CD4+ subsets, people with type 1 diabetes showed modestly shorter TCRB CDR3s.

These receptors are not linked to any known antigen. Sequencing targeted expressed TCRB transcripts, as all isolated RNA had been reverse transcribed. The data were produced by immunoSEQ multiplex PCR, yet TCRdb's version contains in-frame clones alone and is incomplete. Among roughly 730,000 clones listed, roughly 13% were seen once. The material sequenced was naive CD4+ T cells from blood. These receptors all come from a man aged 18 to 30 with type 1 diabetes.

This chain connects TRBV28 to TRBJ2-3; tentatively, D is TRBD2 (5 bases). V was trimmed by 10 bases and J by 1 base, leaving 24 bases between them. This CDR3 comprises 17 residues. Germline CDR1 is MDHEN and CDR2 is SYDVKM. CDR3 residues: CATEGSFAKSGTDTQYF. In nucleotides, the CDR3 is TGTGCCACTGAGGGCTCATTCGCCAAGAGCGGCACAGATACGCAGTATTTT.

This clone has only a few counts. The chain joins TRBV7-9 to TRBJ1-2; D is perhaps TRBD1 (5 bases). CDR1 and CDR2 (germline): SEHNR, FQNEAQ (reference sequence). Trimming removed 5 bases at V and 2 bases at J, with 24 bases between. This CDR3 comprises 18 residues. In DNA form, the CDR3 reads TGTGCCAGCAGCCCCGTCCCGGACACACGAACCTCCAACTATGGCTACACCTTC. This codes for CASSPVPDTRTSNYGYTF.

This clone was seen a few times. The chain is built from TRBV25-1 and TRBJ1-2; D uncertain. The V and J ends lost 6 bases and 3 bases respectively, with 11 bases between them. Germline loops: CDR1 MGHDK, CDR2 SYGVNS. CDR3 length: 13 residues. CDR3: CASRERLDYGYTF. CDR3 in DNA: TGTGCCAGCAGGGAAAGGCTGGACTATGGCTACACCTTC.

V is TRBV10-3 and J is TRBJ1-2, with 8 bases matching TRBD1. Per germline, CDR1 ENHRY and CDR2 SYGVKD. This CDR3 spans 16 amino acids. Germline trimming cut 5 bases from V and 4 bases from J; bases unmatched to any gene: 12. Here the CDR3 DNA reads TGTGCCATCAGTCCGAAGGGACAGGACCTCAGCTATGGCTACACCTTC. This sequence encodes CAISPKGQDLSYGYTF.

This rearrangement joins TRBV7-2 to TRBJ1-2; D gene unclear. Germline CDR1 reads SGHTA; CDR2 reads FQGNSA. V was cut by 5 bases and J by 7 bases, with 14 bases left in between. The CDR3 runs to 13 residues. In DNA, the CDR3 is TGTGCCAGCAGCCCACGGACCGCTCCTGGCTACACCTTC. Its protein product is CASSPRTAPGYTF.

This clone was seen a handful of times. The J gene is TRBJ2-4, the V gene TRBV4-1; D possibly matches TRBD1 or TRBD2 (5 bases each). CDR1 is MGHRA, CDR2 YSYEKL, per germline. V was shortened by 3 bases and J by 0 bases, with 9 bases between the two germline ends. This CDR3 is 15 amino acids long. CDR3 protein: CASSQLGTAKNIQYF. For the CDR3, the DNA is TGCGCCAGCAGCCAGTTAGGGACAGCCAAAAACATTCAGTACTTC.

The V call is TRBV5-1, the J call TRBJ2-3; no firm D call. CDR1 and CDR2 from the germline V gene are SGHRS and YFSETQ. This CDR3 is 13 amino acids long. Trimming cost V 3 bases and J 5 bases, with 10 bases left between them. The chain's CDR3 is CASSSADGDTQYF. CDR3 DNA: TGCGCCAGCAGCTCCGCAGACGGAGATACGCAGTATTTT.

The chain combines TRBV7-9 with TRBJ2-3; D could derive from TRBD1 or TRBD2 (6 bases each). V lost 6 bases to trimming and J lost 1 base, with 20 bases between them. From germline, CDR1 is SEHNR and CDR2 FQNEAQ (reference sequence). CDR3 length: 17 amino acids. In nucleotides, the CDR3 is TGTGCCAGCAGATGGGGGGACATAACCATGCGCACAGATACGCAGTATTTT. This encodes CASRWGDITMRTDTQYF.

This clone was detected a few times. This chain links TRBV6-5 with TRBJ2-3; perhaps D is TRBD1 or TRBD2 (5 bases each). Germline CDR1 MNHEY, CDR2 SVGAGI. The CDR3 consists of 12 residues. V was shortened by 4 bases and J by 10 bases, with 12 bases between the two germline ends. The CDR3 sequence: CASSSQGEAQYF. The CDR3 DNA reads TGTGCCAGCAGTTCGCAGGGAGAGGCGCAGTATTTT.

The CDR3 sequence is CASLGTGSSYNEQFF. The CDR3, as DNA: TGTGCCTCCTTAGGGACCGGAAGCTCCTACAATGAGCAGTTCTTC. The chain carries TRBV6-6 and TRBJ2-1, with D tentatively TRBD1 or TRBD2 (5 bases each). Per germline, CDR1 MNHNY and CDR2 SVGAGI (reference sequence). This CDR3 has 15 residues. V was pared by 11 bases and J by 0 bases, with 17 bases between.

V is TRBV2 and J is TRBJ2-3; TRBD2 is a possible D gene (6 bases). The CDR3 has 12 residues. Germline V gene lookup returns CDR1 SNHLY and CDR2 FYNNEI. Trimming pared 10 bases from V and 3 bases from J, leaving 11 bases between. CDR3 in amino acids: CATRLGTDTQYF. CDR3 DNA: TGTGCCACCCGACTAGGAACAGATACGCAGTATTTT.

This clone was recorded a few times. The chain uses TRBV30 and TRBJ1-5; D is unresolved. The germline V gene encodes CDR1 GTSNPN and CDR2 SVGIG (reference sequence). V was pared by 0 bases and J by 4 bases, with 13 bases between. This CDR3 contains 15 residues. CDR3 in amino acids: CAWSVLGISNQPQHF. In nucleotides, the CDR3 is TGTGCCTGGAGTGTACTAGGGATTTCAAATCAGCCCCAGCATTTT.

A remark on this clone: This sample includes further DNA sequences coding for the same CDR3. The V call is TRBV28, the J call TRBJ1-4; D ambiguous. Germline assignment: CDR1 MDHEN and CDR2 SYDVKM. CDR3 length equals 11 residues. Trimming stripped 7 bases from V and 8 bases from J, with 8 bases between. Here the CDR3 DNA reads TGTGCCAGCACCGTGGGGGAAAAACTGTTTTTT. Residues: CASTVGEKLFF.

In regard to this clone: The sample carries other DNA sequences with the same CDR3. V gene TRBV18 combines with J gene TRBJ2-5; weak D call: TRBD1 (6 bases). Deletions cut 2 bases from V and 1 base from J, with 8 bases between. CDR3 length equals 14 residues. Germline CDR1 KGHSH, CDR2 LQKENI. In nucleotides, the CDR3 is TGTGCCAGCTCACCAGGGGGCAGCCAAGAGACCCAGTACTTC. This gives the protein CASSPGGSQETQYF.

This clone was counted a few times. V and J are TRBV6-5 and TRBJ2-3, with TRBD2 as a possible D gene (6 bases). Trimming stripped 6 bases from V and 2 bases from J, with 12 bases between. Germline CDR1 MNHEY, CDR2 SVGAGI. This CDR3 contains 14 residues. Here the CDR3 DNA reads TGTGCCAGCAGAGAGGGACTTCTCACAGATACGCAGTATTTT. Its translation: CASREGLLTDTQYF.

This chain links TRBV6-5 with TRBJ2-1, with TRBD2 identical over 12 bases. Germline V CDR1 and CDR2: MNHEY, SVGAGI. CDR3 length: 15 residues. The J segment lost 5 bases and the V segment lost 6 bases, leaving 5 bases of the junction unmatched. This CDR3 reads CASSPRLAGDNEQFF. The CDR3 DNA follows: TGTGCCAGCAGCCCCCGACTAGCGGGGGACAATGAGCAGTTCTTC.

This clone was observed a few times. The V and J genes are TRBV7-2 and TRBJ2-7, with D uncertain. V was pared by 1 base and J by 0 bases, with 10 bases between. This CDR3 region has 15 residues. CDR1 is SGHTA, CDR2 FQGNSA, per germline. CDR3 DNA: TGTGCCAGCAGCTTAGGGGATGAAGACTCCTACGAGCAGTACTTC. As protein: CASSLGDEDSYEQYF.

The rearrangement joins TRBV13 to TRBJ1-4, with D unclear. Deletions cut 1 base from V and 8 bases from J, with 11 bases between. Germline V lookup: CDR1 PRHDT, CDR2 FYEKMQ (reference sequence). The CDR3 is 14 amino acids. This CDR3 reads CASSLERTTEKLFF. In DNA form, the CDR3 reads TGTGCCAGCAGCTTAGAACGGACCACCGAAAAACTGTTTTTT.